This is a list of T cell receptor beta chains from one sample in a study of memory CD4+ T cells and cytomegalovirus serostatus. Sequenced by immunoSEQ multiplex PCR; TCRdb stores in-frame clones only, minus some. The table has tens of thousands of clones, around 81% seen once. The source material was memory CD4+ T cells from blood. The source is an adult in good health and CMV-seronegative. CDR3s include the opening cysteine and the closing phenylalanine or tryptophan. A D gene is named only where the DNA matches it firmly. Clone sizes are given selectively: once, few, many, or a class where the clone is expanded.

TRBJ1-5,TRBV27,NA,NA,TGTGCCAGCAGTGGCCTGTATAGCAATCAGCCCCAGCATTTT,CASSGLYSNQPQHF
TRBJ1-2,TRBV7-2,TRBD1,NA,TGTGCCAGCAGCTCGTCCCGGGACAGCTATGGCTACACCTTC,CASSSSRDSYGYTF
TRBJ1-1,TRBV6-1,NA,few,TGTGCCAGCCGGGTGGGACACTCGAACACTGAAGCTTTCTTT,CASRVGHSNTEAFF
TRBJ1-2,TRBV25-1,NA,NA,TGTGCCAGCAGTGAATCGGGCAGGGATTCGGGCTATGGCTACACCTTC,CASSESGRDSGYGYTF
TRBJ1-1,TRBV7-9,NA,NA,TGTGCCAGCAGCTTAGACCTTTTGGGGGCCACTGAAGCTTTCTTT,CASSLDLLGATEAFF
TRBJ2-5,TRBV28,TRBD1,NA,TGTGCCAGCAGTTTAACAGGGGGCGGTTACCAAGAGACCCAGTACTTC,CASSLTGGGYQETQYF
TRBJ2-1,TRBV18,TRBD2,NA,TGTGCCAGCTCACCAACCCTAGCGGGACACAATGAGCAGTTCTTC,CASSPTLAGHNEQFF
TRBJ2-7,TRBV28,NA,NA,TGTGCCAGCAGTTCTGAGAGGGAGTTATGGTTC,CASSSERELWF
TRBJ2-7,TRBV28,NA,NA,TGTGCCAGCATTTCAGAGGGACACACCTACGAGCAGTACTTC,CASISEGHTYEQYF
TRBJ2-5,TRBV28,TRBD1,NA,TGTGCCAGCAGTTCATTCGGGACAGAAGAGACCCAGTACTTC,CASSSFGTEETQYF
TRBJ2-1,TRBV4-3,TRBD2,once,TGCGCCAGCAGCCAAGGACTAGCGGGGACTGCCAATGAGCAGTTCTTC,CASSQGLAGTANEQFF
TRBJ2-7,TRBV5-1,TRBD1,few,TGCGCCAGCAGTCTCCCGGGACAGAACTACGAGCAGTACTTC,CASSLPGQNYEQYF